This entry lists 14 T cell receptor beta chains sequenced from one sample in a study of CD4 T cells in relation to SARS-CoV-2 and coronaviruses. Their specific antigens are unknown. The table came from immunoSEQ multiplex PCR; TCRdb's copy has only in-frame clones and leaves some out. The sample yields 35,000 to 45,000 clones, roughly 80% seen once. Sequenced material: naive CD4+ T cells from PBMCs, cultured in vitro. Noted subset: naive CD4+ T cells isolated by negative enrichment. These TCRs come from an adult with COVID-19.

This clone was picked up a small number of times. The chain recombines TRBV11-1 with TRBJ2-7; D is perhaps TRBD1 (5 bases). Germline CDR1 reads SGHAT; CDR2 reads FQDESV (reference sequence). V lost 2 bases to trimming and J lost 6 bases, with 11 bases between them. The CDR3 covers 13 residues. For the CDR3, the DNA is TGTGCCAGCAGCTTACAGTACAGGCCCGAGCAGTACTTC. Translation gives CASSLQYRPEQYF.

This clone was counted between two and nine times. DNA for the CDR3: TGTGCCAGCAGCCAAGTGGGTCCCGGGAGCTCCTATAATTCACCCCTCCACTTT. Its translation: CASSQVGPGSSYNSPLHF. V usage is TRBV3-1 (or the pseudogene TRBV3-2) and J usage is TRBJ1-6, with D unclear. CDR1 LGHDT and CDR2 YNNKEL come from the germline V gene (reference sequence). The CDR3 has 18 residues. V lost 1 base and J lost 0, with 13 bases in between.

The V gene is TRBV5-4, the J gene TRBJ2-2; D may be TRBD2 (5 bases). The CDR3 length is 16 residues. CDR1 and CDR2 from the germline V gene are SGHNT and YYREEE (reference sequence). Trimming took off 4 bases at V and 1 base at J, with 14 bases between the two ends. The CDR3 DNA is TGTGCCAGCAGCGCCGAACTAGTCGTGAACACCGGGGAGCTGTTTTTT. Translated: CASSAELVVNTGELFF. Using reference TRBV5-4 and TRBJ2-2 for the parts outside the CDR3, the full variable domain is ETGVTQSPTHLIKTRGQQVTLRCSSQSGHNTVSWYQQALGQGPQFIFQYYREEENGRGNFPPRFSGLQFPNYSSELNVNALELDDSALYLCASSAELVVNTGELFFGEGSRLTVL.

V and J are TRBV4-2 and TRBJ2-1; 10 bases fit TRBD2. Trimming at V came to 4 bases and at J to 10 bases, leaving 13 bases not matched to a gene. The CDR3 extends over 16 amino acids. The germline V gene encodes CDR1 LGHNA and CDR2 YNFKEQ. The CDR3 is CASSPPLAGGPAEQFF. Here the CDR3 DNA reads TGTGCCAGCAGCCCTCCCTTAGCGGGAGGCCCGGCGGAGCAGTTCTTC.

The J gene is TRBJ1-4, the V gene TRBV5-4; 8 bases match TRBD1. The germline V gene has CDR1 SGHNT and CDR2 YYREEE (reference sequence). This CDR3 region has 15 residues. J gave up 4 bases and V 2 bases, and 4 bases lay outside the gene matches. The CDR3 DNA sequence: TGTGCCAGCAGCTTCGACAGGGGAATTAATGAAAAACTGTTTTTT. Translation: CASSFDRGINEKLFF.

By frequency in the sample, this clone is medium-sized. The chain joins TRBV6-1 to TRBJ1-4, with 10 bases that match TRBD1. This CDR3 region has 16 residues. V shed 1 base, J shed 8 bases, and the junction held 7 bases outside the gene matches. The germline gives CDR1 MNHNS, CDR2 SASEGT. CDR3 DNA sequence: TGTGCCAGCAGTGAAGTTGATGGGACAGGGGAGGAAAAACTGTTTTTT. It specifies CASSEVDGTGEEKLFF.

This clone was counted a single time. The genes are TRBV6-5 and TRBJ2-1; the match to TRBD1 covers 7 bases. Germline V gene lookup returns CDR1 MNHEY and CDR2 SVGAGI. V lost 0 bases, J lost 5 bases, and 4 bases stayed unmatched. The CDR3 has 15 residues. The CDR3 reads CASSYSRDRDNEQFF. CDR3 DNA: TGTGCCAGCAGTTACTCGAGAGACAGGGACAATGAGCAGTTCTTC.

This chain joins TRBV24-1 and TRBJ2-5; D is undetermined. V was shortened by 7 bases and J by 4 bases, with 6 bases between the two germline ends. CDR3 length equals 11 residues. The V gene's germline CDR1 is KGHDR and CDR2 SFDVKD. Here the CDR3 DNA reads TGTGCCACCAGAACCCTAGAGACCCAGTACTTC. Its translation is CATRTLETQYF.

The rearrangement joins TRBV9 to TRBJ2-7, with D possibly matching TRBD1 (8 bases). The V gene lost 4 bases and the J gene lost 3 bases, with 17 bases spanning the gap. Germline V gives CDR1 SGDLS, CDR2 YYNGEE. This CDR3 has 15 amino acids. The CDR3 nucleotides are TGTGCCAGCAGCTTTGGACAGGGAGGGGGCTACGAGCAGTACTTC. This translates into CASSFGQGGGYEQYF.

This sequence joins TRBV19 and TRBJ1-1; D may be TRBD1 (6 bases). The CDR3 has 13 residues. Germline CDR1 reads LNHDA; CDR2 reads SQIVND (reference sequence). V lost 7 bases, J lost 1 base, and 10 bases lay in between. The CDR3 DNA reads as TGTGCCAGTACCATGGACAGGAACACTGAAGCTTTCTTT. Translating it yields CASTMDRNTEAFF.

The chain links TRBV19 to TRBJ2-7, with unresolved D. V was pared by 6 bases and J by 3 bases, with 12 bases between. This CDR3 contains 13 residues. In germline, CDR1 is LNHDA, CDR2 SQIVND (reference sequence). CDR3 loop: CASSVYPDYEQYF. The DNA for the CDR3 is TGTGCCAGTAGCGTCTATCCGGACTACGAGCAGTACTTC.

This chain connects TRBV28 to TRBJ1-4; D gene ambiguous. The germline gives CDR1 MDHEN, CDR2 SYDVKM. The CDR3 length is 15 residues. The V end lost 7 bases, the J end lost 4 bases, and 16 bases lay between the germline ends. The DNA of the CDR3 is TGTGCCAGCACCCCCCCGTTAGGGAATAATGAAAAACTGTTTTTT. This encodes CASTPPLGNNEKLFF.

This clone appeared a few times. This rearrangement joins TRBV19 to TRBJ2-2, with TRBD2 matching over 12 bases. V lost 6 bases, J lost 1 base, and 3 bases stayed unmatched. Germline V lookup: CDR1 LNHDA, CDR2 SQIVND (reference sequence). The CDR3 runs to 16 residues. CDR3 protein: CASRALAGGNTGELFF. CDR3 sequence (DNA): TGTGCCAGTAGGGCACTAGCGGGAGGGAACACCGGGGAGCTGTTTTTT.

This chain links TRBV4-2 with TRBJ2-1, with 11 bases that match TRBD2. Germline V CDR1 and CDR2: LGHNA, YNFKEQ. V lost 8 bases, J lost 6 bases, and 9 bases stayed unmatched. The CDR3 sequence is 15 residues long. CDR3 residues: CASGKLAGAVNEQFF. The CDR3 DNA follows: TGTGCCAGCGGTAAACTAGCGGGAGCGGTCAATGAGCAGTTCTTC.